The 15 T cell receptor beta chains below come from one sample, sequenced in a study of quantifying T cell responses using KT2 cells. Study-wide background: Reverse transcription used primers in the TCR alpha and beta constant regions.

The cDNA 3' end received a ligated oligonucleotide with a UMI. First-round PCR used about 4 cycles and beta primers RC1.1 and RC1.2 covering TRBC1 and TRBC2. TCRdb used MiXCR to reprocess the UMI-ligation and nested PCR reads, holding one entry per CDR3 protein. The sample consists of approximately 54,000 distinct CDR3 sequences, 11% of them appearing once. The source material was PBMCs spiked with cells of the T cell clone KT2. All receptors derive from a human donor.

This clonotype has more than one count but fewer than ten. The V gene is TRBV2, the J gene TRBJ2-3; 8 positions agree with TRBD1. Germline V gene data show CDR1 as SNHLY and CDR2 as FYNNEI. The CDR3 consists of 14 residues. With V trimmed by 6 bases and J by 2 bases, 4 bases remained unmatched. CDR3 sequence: CASRRQGPTDTQYF. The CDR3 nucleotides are TGTGCCAGCAGGCGACAGGGGCCCACAGATACGCAGTATTTT.

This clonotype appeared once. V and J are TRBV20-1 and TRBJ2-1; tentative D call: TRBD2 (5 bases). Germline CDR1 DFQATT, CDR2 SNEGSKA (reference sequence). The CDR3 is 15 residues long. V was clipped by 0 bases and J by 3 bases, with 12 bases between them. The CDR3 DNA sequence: TGCAGTGCTAGAGATCGGGAAGCTTACTACAATGAGCAGTTCTTC. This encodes CSARDREAYYNEQFF.

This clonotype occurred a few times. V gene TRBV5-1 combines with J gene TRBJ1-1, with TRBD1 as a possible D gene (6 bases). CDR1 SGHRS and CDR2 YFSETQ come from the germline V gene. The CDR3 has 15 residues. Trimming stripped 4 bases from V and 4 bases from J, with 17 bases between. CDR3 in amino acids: CASSGDNGRGTEAFF. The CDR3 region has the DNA TGCGCCAGCAGCGGGGACAATGGGAGGGGCACTGAAGCTTTCTTT.

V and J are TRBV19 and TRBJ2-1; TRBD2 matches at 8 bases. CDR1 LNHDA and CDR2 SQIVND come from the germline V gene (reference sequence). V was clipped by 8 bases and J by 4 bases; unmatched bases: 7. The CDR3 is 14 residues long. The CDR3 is CASATGGLYNEQFF. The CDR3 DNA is TGTGCCAGTGCCACGGGGGGGCTATACAATGAGCAGTTCTTC.

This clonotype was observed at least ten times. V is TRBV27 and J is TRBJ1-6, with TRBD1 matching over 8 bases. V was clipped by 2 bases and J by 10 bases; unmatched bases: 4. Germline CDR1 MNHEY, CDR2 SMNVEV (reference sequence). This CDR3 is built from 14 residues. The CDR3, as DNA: TGTGCCAGCAGTTTACCGGACAGGGAGTCACCCCTCCACTTT. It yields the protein CASSLPDRESPLHF.

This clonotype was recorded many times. The CDR3 DNA is TGTGCCAGCAGCTTTGGCTCCTACCCCGCGAATAGCACAGATACGCAGTATTTT. Translation: CASSFGSYPANSTDTQYF. J is TRBJ2-3 and V is TRBV11-2; D ambiguous. V shed 3 bases and J shed 0 bases, with 19 bases lying between them. CDR1 SGHAT and CDR2 FQNNGV come from the germline V gene. The CDR3 length is 18 residues.

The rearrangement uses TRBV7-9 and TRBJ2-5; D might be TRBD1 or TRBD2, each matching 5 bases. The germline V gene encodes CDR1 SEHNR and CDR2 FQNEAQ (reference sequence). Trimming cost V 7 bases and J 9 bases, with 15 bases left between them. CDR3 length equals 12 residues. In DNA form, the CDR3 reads TGTGCCAGCACCACGGGGCGGGTTTCCCAGTACTTC. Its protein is CASTTGRVSQYF. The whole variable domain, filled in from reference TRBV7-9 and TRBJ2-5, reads DTGVSQNPRHKITKRGQNVTFRCDPISEHNRLYWYRQTLGQGPEFLTYFQNEAQLEKSRLLSDRFSAERPKGSFSTLEIQRTEQGDSAMYLCASTTGRVSQYFGPGTRLLVL.

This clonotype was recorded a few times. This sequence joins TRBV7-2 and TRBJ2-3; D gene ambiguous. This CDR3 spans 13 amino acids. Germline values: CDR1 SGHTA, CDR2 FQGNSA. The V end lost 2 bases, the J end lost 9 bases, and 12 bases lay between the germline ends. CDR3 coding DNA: TGTGCCAGCAGCTTACGAATCTACGACACGCAGTATTTT. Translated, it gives CASSLRIYDTQYF.

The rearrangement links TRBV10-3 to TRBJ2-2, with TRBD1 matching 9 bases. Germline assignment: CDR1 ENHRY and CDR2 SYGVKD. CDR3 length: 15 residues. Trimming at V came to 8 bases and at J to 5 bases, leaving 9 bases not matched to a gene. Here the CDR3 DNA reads TGTGCCATCGGGTCGGGACAGGGTGATACCGGGGAGCTGTTTTTT. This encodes CAIGSGQGDTGELFF.

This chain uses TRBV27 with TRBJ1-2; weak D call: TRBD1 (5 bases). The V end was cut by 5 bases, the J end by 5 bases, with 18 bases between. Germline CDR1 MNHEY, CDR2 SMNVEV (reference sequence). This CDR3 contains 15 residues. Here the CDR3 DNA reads TGTGCCAGCAGTCCCCCGGGGGGGGTAGCGTATGGCTACACCTTC. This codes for CASSPPGGVAYGYTF.

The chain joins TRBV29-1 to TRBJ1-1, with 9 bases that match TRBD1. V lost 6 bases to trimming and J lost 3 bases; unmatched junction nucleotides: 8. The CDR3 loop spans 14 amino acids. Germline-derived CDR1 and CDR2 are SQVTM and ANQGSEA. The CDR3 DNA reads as TGCAGCGTCTCTACAGGGGGCTGGTACACTGAAGCTTTCTTT. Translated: CSVSTGGWYTEAFF.

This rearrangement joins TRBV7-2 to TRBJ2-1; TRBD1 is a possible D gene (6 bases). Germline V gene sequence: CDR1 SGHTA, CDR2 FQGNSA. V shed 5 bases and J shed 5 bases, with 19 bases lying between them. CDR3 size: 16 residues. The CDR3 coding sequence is TGTGCCAGCAGCGCCCCGCAGGGGAAACAAAACAATGAGCAGTTCTTC. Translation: CASSAPQGKQNNEQFF. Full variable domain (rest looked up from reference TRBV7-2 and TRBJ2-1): GAGVSQSPSNKVTEKGKDVELRCDPISGHTALYWYRQSLGQGLEFLIYFQGNSAPDKSGLPSDRFSAERTGGSVSTLTIQRTQQEDSAVYLCASSAPQGKQNNEQFFGPGTRLTVL.

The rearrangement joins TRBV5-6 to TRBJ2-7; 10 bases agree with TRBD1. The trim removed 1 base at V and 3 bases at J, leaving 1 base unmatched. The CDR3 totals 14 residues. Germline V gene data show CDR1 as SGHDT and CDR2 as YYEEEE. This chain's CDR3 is CASSLRTGGYEQYF. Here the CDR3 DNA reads TGTGCCAGCAGCTTGAGGACAGGGGGCTACGAGCAGTACTTC.

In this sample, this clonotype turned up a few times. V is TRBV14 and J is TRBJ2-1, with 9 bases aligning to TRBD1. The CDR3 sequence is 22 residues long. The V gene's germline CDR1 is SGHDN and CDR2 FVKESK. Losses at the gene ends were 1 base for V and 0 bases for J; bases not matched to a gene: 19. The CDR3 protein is CASSQGRTGTGPRTSSYNEQFF. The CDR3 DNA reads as TGTGCCAGCAGCCAAGGTCGGACCGGGACAGGGCCCCGTACGAGCTCCTACAATGAGCAGTTCTTC.

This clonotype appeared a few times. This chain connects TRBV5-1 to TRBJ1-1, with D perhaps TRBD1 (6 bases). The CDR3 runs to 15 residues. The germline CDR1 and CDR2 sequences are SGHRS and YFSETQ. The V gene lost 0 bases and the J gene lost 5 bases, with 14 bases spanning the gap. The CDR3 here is CASSLEGGAGTEAFF. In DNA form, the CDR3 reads TGCGCCAGCAGCTTGGAGGGGGGCGCGGGAACTGAAGCTTTCTTT.